This note documents a single T cell receptor beta chain sequence. Trimming cost V 0 bases and J 2 bases; bases outside gene matches: 5. The germline CDR1 and CDR2 sequences are SEHNR and FQNEAQ (reference sequence). CDR3 size: 17 residues. The data stem from a study of OX40 agonist ivuxolimab in advanced cancers. Whole-study context: Patients took ivuxolimab, an agonistic anti-OX40 (CD134) antibody.

Generated by immunoSEQ multiplex PCR, the TCRdb table keeps only in-frame clones and is missing some. The sample lists around 100,000 clones, roughly 90% occurring once. The clonotype comes from an adult with an advanced solid tumor such as melanoma, head and neck, liver or kidney cancer. J is TRBJ2-7 and V is TRBV7-9; 12 nucleotides line up with TRBD2. The material was CD4+ or CD8+ T cells sorted from blood, obtained in a trial of the OX40 agonist ivuxolimab. The CDR3 reads CASSLAPRLAGAYEQYF. The DNA of the CDR3 is TGTGCCAGCAGCTTAGCCCCGAGACTAGCGGGAGCCTACGAGCAGTACTTC.